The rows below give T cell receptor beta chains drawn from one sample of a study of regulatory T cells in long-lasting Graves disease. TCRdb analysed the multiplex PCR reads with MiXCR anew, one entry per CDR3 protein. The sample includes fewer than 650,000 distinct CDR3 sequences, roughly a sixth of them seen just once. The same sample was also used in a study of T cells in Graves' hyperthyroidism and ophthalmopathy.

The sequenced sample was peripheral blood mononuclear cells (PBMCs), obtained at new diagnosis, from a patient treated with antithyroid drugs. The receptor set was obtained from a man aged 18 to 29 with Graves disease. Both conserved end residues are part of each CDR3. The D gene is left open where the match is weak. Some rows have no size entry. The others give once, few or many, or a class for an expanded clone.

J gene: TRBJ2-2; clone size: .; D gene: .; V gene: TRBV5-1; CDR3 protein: CASSSTYTGELFF; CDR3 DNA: TGCGCCAGCAGCTCAACTTACACCGGGGAGCTGTTTTTT
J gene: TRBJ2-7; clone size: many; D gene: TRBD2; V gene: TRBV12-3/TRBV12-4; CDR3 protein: CASSLPGGGREQYF; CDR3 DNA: TGTGCCAGCAGTTTACCGGGAGGTGGCAGGGAGCAGTACTTC
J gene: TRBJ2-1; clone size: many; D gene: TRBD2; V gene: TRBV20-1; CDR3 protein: CSATGASGGNNEQFF; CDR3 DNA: TGCAGTGCTACCGGGGCTAGCGGGGGCAACAATGAGCAGTTCTTC
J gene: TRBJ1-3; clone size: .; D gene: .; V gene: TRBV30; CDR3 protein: CAHEGRDRNTIYF; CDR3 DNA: TGTGCCCATGAGGGCAGGGACCGAAACACCATATATTTT
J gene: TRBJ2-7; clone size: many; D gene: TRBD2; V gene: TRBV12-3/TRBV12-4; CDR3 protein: CASGRGRGDEQYF; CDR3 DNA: TGTGCCAGCGGGCGCGGGAGAGGAGACGAGCAGTACTTC
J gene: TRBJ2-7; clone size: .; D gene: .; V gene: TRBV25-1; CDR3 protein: CASSETSNRYF; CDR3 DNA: TGTGCCAGCAGTGAAACTAGCAACCGGTACTTC
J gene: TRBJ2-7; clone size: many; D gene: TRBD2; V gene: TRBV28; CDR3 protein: CASSTTRSGRALSYEQYF; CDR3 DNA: TGTGCCAGCAGCACGACGAGGAGCGGGAGGGCCCTCTCCTACGAGCAGTACTTC
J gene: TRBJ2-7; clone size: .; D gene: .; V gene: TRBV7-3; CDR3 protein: CASSPGFADSYEQYF; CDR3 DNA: TGTGCCAGCAGCCCCGGATTTGCGGACTCCTACGAGCAGTACTTC
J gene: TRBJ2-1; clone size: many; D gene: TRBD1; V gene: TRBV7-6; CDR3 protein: CASSLVRDRVAGSSYNEQFF; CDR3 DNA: TGTGCCAGCAGCTTAGTCCGGGACAGGGTTGCGGGGAGCTCCTACAATGAGCAGTTCTTC
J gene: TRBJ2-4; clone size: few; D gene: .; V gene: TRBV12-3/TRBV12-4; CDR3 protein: CASSLGAGIAKNIQYF; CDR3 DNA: TGTGCCAGCAGTTTAGGCGCAGGGATAGCCAAAAACATTCAGTACTTC
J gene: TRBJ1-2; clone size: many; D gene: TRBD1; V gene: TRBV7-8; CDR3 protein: CASSFPGGGYTF; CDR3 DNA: TGTGCCAGCAGCTTCCCAGGGGGGGGCTACACCTTC
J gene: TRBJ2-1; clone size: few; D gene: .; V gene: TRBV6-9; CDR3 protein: CASSYGASFDEQFF; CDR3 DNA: TGTGCCAGCAGTTACGGCGCTAGCTTCGATGAGCAGTTCTTC
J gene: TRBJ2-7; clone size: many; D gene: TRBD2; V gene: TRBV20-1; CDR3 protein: CSAREGLAVGGEQYF; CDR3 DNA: TGCAGTGCTAGAGAGGGACTAGCGGTGGGAGGGGAGCAGTACTTC
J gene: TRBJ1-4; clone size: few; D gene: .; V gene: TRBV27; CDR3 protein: CASASRGAASANEKLFF; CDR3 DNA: TGTGCCAGCGCCAGTAGGGGGGCGGCTTCAGCTAATGAAAAACTGTTTTTT
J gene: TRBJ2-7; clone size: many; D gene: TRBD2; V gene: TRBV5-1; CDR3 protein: CASSYSGASYEQYF; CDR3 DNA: TGCGCCAGCAGCTATAGCGGGGCCTCCTACGAGCAGTACTTC
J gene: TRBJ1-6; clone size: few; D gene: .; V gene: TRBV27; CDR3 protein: CASRVGTMETTGALHF; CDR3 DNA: TGTGCCAGCAGAGTTGGAACAATGGAGACGACAGGAGCCCTCCACTTT
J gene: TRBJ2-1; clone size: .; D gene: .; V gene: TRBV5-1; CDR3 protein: CASSLRGEGDEQFF; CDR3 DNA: TGCGCCAGCAGCTTGAGGGGGGAGGGCGACGAGCAGTTCTTC
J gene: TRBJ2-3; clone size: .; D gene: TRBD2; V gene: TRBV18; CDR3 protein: CASSHELAGVPGTQYF; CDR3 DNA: TGTGCCAGCTCACATGAACTAGCGGGGGTGCCGGGTACGCAGTATTTT
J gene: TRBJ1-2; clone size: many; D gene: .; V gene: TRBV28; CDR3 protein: CASSYRIYGYTF; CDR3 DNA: TGTGCCAGCAGCTACAGGATCTATGGCTACACCTTC
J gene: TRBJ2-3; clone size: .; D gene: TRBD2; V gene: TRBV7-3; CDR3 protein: CASSLTGGVTDTQYF; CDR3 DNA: TGTGCCAGCAGCTTAACCGGGGGGGTCACAGATACGCAGTATTTT
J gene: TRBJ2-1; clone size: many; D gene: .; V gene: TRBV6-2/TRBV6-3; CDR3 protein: CASSYSRVYNEQFF; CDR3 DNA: TGTGCCAGCAGTTACTCGAGGGTGTACAATGAGCAGTTCTTC
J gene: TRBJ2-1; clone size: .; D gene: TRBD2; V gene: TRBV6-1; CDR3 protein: CASSLLFSGRDGNNEQFF; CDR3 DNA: TGTGCCAGCAGTCTCCTGTTTAGCGGGAGAGACGGGAACAATGAGCAGTTCTTC
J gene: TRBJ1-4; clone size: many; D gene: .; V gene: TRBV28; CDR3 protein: CASSLGGRPTNEKLFF; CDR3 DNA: TGTGCCAGCAGTTTAGGGGGACGACCGACAAATGAAAAACTGTTTTTT
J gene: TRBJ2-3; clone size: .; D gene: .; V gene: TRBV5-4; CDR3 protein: CASSLDYKLHDTQYF; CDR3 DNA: TGTGCCAGCAGCTTGGACTACAAGCTTCATGATACGCAGTATTTT
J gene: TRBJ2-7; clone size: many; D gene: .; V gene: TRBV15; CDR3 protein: CATSRPSSGRYEQYF; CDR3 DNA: TGTGCCACCAGCAGACCCTCAAGCGGGCGCTACGAGCAGTACTTC
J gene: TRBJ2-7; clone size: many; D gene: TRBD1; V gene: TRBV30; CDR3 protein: CAWEVDRGHEQYF; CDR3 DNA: TGTGCCTGGGAGGTGGACAGGGGACACGAGCAGTACTTC
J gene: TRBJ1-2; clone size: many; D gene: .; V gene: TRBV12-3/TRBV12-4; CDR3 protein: CASSQTGGEYGYTF; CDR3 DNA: TGTGCCAGCAGCCAGACAGGAGGGGAATATGGCTACACCTTC
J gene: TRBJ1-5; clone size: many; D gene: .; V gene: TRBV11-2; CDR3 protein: CASSSQYSNQPQHF; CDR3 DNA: TGTGCCAGCAGCTCCCAATATAGCAATCAGCCCCAGCATTTT
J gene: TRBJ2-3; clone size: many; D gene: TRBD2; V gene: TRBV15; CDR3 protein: CATSREAIAGADTQYF; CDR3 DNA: TGTGCCACCAGCAGAGAGGCGATAGCGGGAGCAGATACGCAGTATTTT
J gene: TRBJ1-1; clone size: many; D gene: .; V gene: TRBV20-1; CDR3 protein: CSAREGRTEAFF; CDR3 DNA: TGCAGTGCTAGAGAGGGACGGACTGAAGCTTTCTTT
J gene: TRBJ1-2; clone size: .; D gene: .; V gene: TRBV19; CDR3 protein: CASSIDHGRYGYTF; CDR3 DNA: TGTGCCAGTAGTATAGATCATGGACGCTATGGCTACACCTTC
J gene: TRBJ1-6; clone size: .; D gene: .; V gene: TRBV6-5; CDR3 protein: CASSYEQGLSYNSPLHF; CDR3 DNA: TGTGCCAGCAGTTACGAGCAGGGGCTTTCCTATAATTCACCCCTCCACTTT